The entry below describes one T cell receptor beta chain. The antigen is not known. The entry originates in a study of T cell responses to AZD1222 COVID-19 vaccine. On the study more broadly: Pooled together were second doses at about 4 or about 12 weeks.

Study results and caveats: Spike-specific TCRs gained breadth and depth after people received two AZD1222 doses.

Measured with immunoSEQ multiplex PCR; TCRdb has only the in-frame clones, and not every one. Of 100,000 or so clones listed, around 89% are singletons. The V and J ends lost 5 bases and 7 bases respectively, with 11 bases between them. This CDR3 has 13 residues. Germline V gene data show CDR1 as SNHLY and CDR2 as FYNNEI. The clonotype comes from an adult in good health. Sequencing was performed on peripheral blood, taken on day 0 of AZD1222 vaccination. The chain recombines TRBV2 with TRBJ2-2; possible D gene TRBD1, 5 bases. The CDR3 region is CASSQTDSGELFF. The CDR3 coding sequence is TGTGCCAGCAGTCAAACTGACAGCGGGGAGCTGTTTTTT.